The 15 T cell receptor beta chains given below trace back to one sample, sequenced in a study of beta chain features in type 1 diabetes. Reverse transcription of all isolated RNA meant that expressed TCRB transcripts were sequenced. Some clones are missing from TCRdb's copy, which holds only in-frame ones; the method was immunoSEQ multiplex PCR. The top ten hold around 0.02% of the sample, which has about 900,000 clones, 17% seen once. Sequenced input: naive CD4+ T cells from blood. Receptor source: a woman between 18 and 30 years old in good health.

The rearrangement uses TRBV27 and TRBJ2-2, with 9 positions matching TRBD2. Germline loops: CDR1 MNHEY, CDR2 SMNVEV (reference sequence). After removal of 5 bases from V and 7 bases from J, the junction contained 11 bases not matched to a gene. The CDR3 is 16 amino acids. The chain's CDR3 is CASSPPSGRRGGELFF. CDR3 sequence (DNA): TGTGCCAGCAGTCCCCCGAGCGGGAGGCGAGGCGGGGAGCTGTTTTTT.

This clone was seen repeatedly, ten times or more. This sample also contains other DNA sequences that code for the same CDR3. This rearrangement joins TRBV4-3 to TRBJ2-5; D is possibly TRBD1 (5 bases). The ends were cut back, 0 bases at V and 4 bases at J, with 6 bases in the middle. The CDR3 extends over 13 amino acids. Germline CDR1 and CDR2: LGHNA and YSLEER. As DNA, the CDR3 is TGCGCCAGCAGCCAAGATCAGGGAGAGACCCAGTACTTC. This sequence encodes CASSQDQGETQYF.

V and J are TRBV5-1 and TRBJ2-3, with 13 bases aligning to TRBD2. The germline CDR1 and CDR2 sequences are SGHRS and YFSETQ. The CDR3 loop spans 20 amino acids. V lost 1 base to trimming and J lost 0 bases; unmatched junction nucleotides: 11. The DNA for the CDR3 is TGCGCCAGCAGCTTGTCCCCACTAGCGGGGGGGATCACTAGCACAGATACGCAGTATTTT. This codes for CASSLSPLAGGITSTDTQYF.

This clone was counted between two and nine times. V is TRBV4-3 and J is TRBJ1-5; 9 bases line up with TRBD1. Per the germline V gene, CDR1 is LGHNA and CDR2 is YSLEER. V was pared by 0 bases and J by 0 bases, with 12 bases of the junction left unmatched. The CDR3 loop spans 20 amino acids. CDR3 nucleotide sequence: TGCGCCAGCAGCCAAGAGTTGGTGGGACAGGGTTTTGATAGCAATCAGCCCCAGCATTTT. Residues: CASSQELVGQGFDSNQPQHF.

The table lists this clone with a few counts. V and J are TRBV29-1 and TRBJ2-5; 9 bases line up with TRBD1. J was trimmed by 1 base and V by 7 bases; bases with no gene match: 7. The CDR3 is 14 residues long. The V gene's germline CDR1 is SQVTM and CDR2 ANQGSEA. The CDR3 DNA follows: TGCAGCGGGAAGAGGGACAGGGCCCAAGAGACCCAGTACTTC. This encodes CSGKRDRAQETQYF.

The V gene is TRBV4-3, the J gene TRBJ2-2, with 10 bases aligning to TRBD1. The CDR3 has 17 amino acids. Germline V gives CDR1 LGHNA, CDR2 YSLEER. Losses at the gene ends were 2 bases for V and 0 bases for J; bases not matched to a gene: 3. This chain's CDR3 is CASSQHGQGANTGELFF. DNA of the CDR3: TGCGCCAGCAGCCAACACGGACAGGGGGCGAACACCGGGGAGCTGTTTTTT.

CDR3 in amino acids: CASSQDLRGSGRETQYF. The CDR3 DNA reads as TGCGCCAGCAGCCAAGATCTTCGGGGTTCGGGGCGAGAGACCCAGTACTTC. V usage is TRBV4-3 and J usage is TRBJ2-5; D tentatively reads TRBD1 or TRBD2 (5 bases each). V was cut by 0 bases and J by 4 bases, with 18 bases left in between. Looked up from germline, CDR1 is LGHNA and CDR2 is YSLEER. This CDR3 is built from 17 residues.

The chain uses TRBV5-6 and TRBJ2-5; 8 positions agree with TRBD1. V lost 0 bases and J lost 4; bases outside the gene matches: 5. Germline values: CDR1 SGHDT, CDR2 YYEEEE. This CDR3 region has 15 residues. CDR3 protein: CASSLVDRVRETQYF. DNA for the CDR3: TGTGCCAGCAGCTTGGTGGACAGGGTAAGAGAGACCCAGTACTTC. Using reference TRBV5-6 and TRBJ2-5 for the parts outside the CDR3, the full variable domain is DAGVTQSPTHLIKTRGQQVTLRCSPKSGHDTVSWYQQALGQGPQFIFQYYEEEERQRGNFPDRFSGHQFPNYSSELNVNALLLGDSALYLCASSLVDRVRETQYFGPGTRLLVL.

This clone was detected a few times. The chain uses TRBV11-2 and TRBJ2-1, with 7 nucleotides matching TRBD1. After removal of 4 bases from V and 5 bases from J, the junction contained 8 bases not matched to a gene. The CDR3 has 15 amino acids. Germline lookup yields CDR1 SGHAT and CDR2 FQNNGV. CDR3 DNA sequence: TGTGCCAGCAGCTCCCTCGCAGGACAGGACAATGAGCAGTTCTTC. Its translation is CASSSLAGQDNEQFF.

This clone was counted a few times. The V and J genes are TRBV27 and TRBJ2-1; 12 positions agree with TRBD2. The ends lost 3 bases at V and 8 bases at J; junction bases unmatched: 11. The length of the CDR3 is 17 residues. Germline V gene lookup returns CDR1 MNHEY and CDR2 SMNVEV (reference sequence). CDR3 region: CASSFWALAGGGHEQFF. The CDR3 DNA reads as TGTGCCAGCAGTTTTTGGGCGCTAGCGGGAGGGGGGCATGAGCAGTTCTTC.

The chain is built from TRBV28 and TRBJ2-2; 10 bases line up with TRBD1. The CDR3 covers 15 residues. CDR1 MDHEN and CDR2 SYDVKM come from the germline V gene. The ends lost 3 bases at V and 6 bases at J; junction bases unmatched: 4. The CDR3 loop reads CASSFGTGVAGELFF. CDR3 coding DNA: TGTGCCAGCAGTTTTGGGACAGGGGTGGCCGGGGAGCTGTTTTTT.

The CDR3 reads CASTWGTPYQPQHF. The CDR3 nucleotides read TGTGCCAGCACCTGGGGGACACCTTATCAGCCCCAGCATTTT. This chain connects TRBV28 to TRBJ1-5; D is perhaps TRBD1 (6 bases). Trimming shortened V by 7 bases and J by 5 bases, and 15 bases separated the two germline ends. The CDR3 extends over 14 amino acids. Germline CDR1 and CDR2: MDHEN and SYDVKM.

This clone was found once. The rearrangement uses TRBV5-4 and TRBJ2-2; TRBD2 agrees at 7 bases. The CDR3 has 17 amino acids. The trim removed 4 bases at V and 4 bases at J, leaving 13 bases unmatched. CDR1 and CDR2 from the germline V gene are SGHNT and YYREEE (reference sequence). The DNA for the CDR3 is TGTGCCAGCAGCCCCCGGGGCGGGAGCGGGCTCACCGGGGAGCTGTTTTTT. Residues: CASSPRGGSGLTGELFF.

The J gene is TRBJ2-1, the V gene TRBV5-7; D is ambiguous. TRBV5-7 is filed as an ORF, its function uncertain. Trimming stripped 4 bases from V and 0 bases from J, with 11 bases between. CDR3 size: 15 residues. The CDR3 spells CASSGTTISYNEQFF. Here the CDR3 DNA reads TGTGCCAGCAGCGGAACGACGATCTCCTACAATGAGCAGTTCTTC.

This clone showed up just a few times. The CDR3 DNA is TGTGCCAGCAGCTTCTTGGGACGGGGCGAGCAGTACTTC. Its protein product is CASSFLGRGEQYF. The V gene is TRBV7-9, the J gene TRBJ2-7; either TRBD1 or TRBD2 may supply D (5 bases each). There are 13 residues in the CDR3. V lost 3 bases and J 6 bases, leaving 12 bases between the germline ends. Germline V gene sequence: CDR1 SEHNR, CDR2 FQNEAQ (reference sequence).